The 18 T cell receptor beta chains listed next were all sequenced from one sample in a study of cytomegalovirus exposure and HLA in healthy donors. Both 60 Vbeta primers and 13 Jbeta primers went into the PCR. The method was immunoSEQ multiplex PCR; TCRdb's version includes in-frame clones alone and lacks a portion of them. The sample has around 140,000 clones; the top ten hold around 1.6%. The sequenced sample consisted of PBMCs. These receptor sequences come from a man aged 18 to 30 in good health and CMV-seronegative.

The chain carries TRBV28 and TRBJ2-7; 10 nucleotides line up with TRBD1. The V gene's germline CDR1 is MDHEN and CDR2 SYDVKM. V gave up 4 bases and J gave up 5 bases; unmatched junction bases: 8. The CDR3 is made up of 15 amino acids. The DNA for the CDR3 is TGTGCCAGCAGTTCACCGGGACAGGGGTTCCACGAGCAGTACTTC. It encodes CASSSPGQGFHEQYF.

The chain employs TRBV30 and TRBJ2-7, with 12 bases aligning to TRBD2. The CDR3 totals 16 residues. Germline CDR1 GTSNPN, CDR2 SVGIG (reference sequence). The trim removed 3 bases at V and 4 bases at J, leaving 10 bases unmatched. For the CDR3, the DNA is TGTGCCTGGAGGTGGGGAGGACTAGCGGGACCATACGAGCAGTACTTC. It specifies CAWRWGGLAGPYEQYF.

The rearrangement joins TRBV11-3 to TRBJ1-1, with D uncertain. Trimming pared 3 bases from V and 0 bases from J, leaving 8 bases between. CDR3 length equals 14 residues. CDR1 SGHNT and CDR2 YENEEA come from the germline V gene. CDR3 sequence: CASSLSFLNTEAFF. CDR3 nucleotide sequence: TGTGCCAGCAGCTTGAGTTTTCTGAACACTGAAGCTTTCTTT. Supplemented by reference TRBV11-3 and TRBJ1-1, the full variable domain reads EAGVVQSPRYKIIEKKQPVAFWCNPISGHNTLYWYLQNLGQGPELLIRYENEEAVDDSQLPKDRFSAERLKGVDSTLKIQPAELGDSAVYLCASSLSFLNTEAFFGQGTRLTVV.

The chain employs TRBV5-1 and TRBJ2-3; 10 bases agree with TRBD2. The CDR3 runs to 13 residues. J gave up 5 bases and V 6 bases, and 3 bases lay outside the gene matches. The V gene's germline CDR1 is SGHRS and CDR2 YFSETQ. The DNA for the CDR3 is TGCGCCAGCAACCTAGCGGGGGTAGATACGCAGTATTTT. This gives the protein CASNLAGVDTQYF.

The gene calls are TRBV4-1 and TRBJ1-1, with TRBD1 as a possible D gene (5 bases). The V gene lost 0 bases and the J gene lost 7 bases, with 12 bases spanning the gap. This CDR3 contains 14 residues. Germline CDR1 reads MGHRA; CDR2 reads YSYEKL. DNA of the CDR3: TGCGCCAGCAGCCAAGACTGGGGGGGACTTGAAGCTTTCTTT. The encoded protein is CASSQDWGGLEAFF.

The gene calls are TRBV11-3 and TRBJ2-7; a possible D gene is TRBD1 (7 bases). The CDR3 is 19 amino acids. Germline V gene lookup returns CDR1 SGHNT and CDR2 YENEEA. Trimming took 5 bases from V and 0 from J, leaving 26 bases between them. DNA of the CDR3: TGTGCCAGCAGCCCCCAGACAGGGATCGCGGCGGGGAGCTCCTACGAGCAGTACTTC. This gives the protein CASSPQTGIAAGSSYEQYF.

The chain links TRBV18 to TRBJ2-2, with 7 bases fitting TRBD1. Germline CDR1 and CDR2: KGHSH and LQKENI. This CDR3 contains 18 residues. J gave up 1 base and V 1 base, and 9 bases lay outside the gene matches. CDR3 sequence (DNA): TGTGCCAGCTCACCACTTCCCCACAGGGGCATGAACACCGGGGAGCTGTTTTTT. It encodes CASSPLPHRGMNTGELFF.

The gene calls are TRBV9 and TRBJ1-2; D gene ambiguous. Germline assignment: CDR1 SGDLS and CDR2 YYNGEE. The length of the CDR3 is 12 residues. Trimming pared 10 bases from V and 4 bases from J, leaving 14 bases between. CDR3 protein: CASERRGYGYTF. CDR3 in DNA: TGTGCCTCCGAGAGGCGGGGCTATGGCTACACCTTC.

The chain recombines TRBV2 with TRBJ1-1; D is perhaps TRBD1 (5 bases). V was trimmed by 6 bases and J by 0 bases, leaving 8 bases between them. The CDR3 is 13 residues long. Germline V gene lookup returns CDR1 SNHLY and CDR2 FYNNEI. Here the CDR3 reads CASSATVNTEAFF. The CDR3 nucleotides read TGTGCCAGCAGCGCGACAGTGAACACTGAAGCTTTCTTT.

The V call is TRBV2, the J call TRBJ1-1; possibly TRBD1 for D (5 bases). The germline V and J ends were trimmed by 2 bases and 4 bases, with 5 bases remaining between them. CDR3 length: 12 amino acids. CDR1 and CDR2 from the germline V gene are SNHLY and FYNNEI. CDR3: CASSEQGTEAFF. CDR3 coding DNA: TGTGCCAGCAGTGAACAGGGCACTGAAGCTTTCTTT.

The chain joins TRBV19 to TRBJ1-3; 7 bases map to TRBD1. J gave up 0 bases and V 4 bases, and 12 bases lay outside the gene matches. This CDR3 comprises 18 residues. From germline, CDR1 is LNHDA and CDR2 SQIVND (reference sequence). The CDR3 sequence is CASSTRRGTAPSGNTIYF. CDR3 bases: TGTGCCAGTAGTACCCGTAGAGGGACAGCCCCCTCTGGAAACACCATATATTTT. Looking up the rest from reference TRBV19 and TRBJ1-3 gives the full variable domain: DGGITQSPKYLFRKEGQNVTLSCEQNLNHDAMYWYRQDPGQGLRLIYYSQIVNDFQKGDIAEGYSVSREKKESFPLTVTSAQKNPTAFYLCASSTRRGTAPSGNTIYFGEGSWLTVV.

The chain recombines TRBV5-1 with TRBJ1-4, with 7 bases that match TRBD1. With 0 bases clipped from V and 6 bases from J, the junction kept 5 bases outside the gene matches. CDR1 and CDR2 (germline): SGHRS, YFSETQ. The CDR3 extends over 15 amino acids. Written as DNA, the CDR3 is TGCGCCAGCAGCTTGGCCGGGGACAGATATGAAAAACTGTTTTTT. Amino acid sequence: CASSLAGDRYEKLFF.

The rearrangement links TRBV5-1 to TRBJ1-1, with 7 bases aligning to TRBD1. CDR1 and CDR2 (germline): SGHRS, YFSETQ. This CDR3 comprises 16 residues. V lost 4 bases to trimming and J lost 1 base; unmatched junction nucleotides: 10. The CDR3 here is CASSGAETGKNTEAFF. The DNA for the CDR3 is TGCGCCAGCAGCGGAGCTGAGACAGGGAAGAACACTGAAGCTTTCTTT.

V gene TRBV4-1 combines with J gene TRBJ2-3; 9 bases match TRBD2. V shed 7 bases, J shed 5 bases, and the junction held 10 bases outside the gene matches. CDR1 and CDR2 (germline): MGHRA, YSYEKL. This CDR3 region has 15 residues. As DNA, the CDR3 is TGCGCCAGCAACGACTTGAGCGGGGGGAAAGATACGCAGTATTTT. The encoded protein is CASNDLSGGKDTQYF.

CDR3 in amino acids: CASQRDSYEQYF. CDR3 nucleotides: TGTGCCAGCCAGCGGGACTCCTACGAGCAGTACTTC. V and J are TRBV13 and TRBJ2-7; 7 bases line up with TRBD2. The CDR3 runs 12 residues. CDR1 is PRHDT and CDR2 is FYEKMQ in the germline V gene (reference sequence). Trimming cost V 8 bases and J 0 bases; bases outside gene matches: 1.

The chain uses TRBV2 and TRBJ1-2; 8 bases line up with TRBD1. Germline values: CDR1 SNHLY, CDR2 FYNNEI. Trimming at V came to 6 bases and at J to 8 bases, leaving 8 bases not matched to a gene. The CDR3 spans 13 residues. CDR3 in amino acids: CASRETGAGGYTF. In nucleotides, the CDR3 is TGTGCCAGCAGGGAGACAGGGGCGGGGGGCTACACCTTC.

The CDR3 nucleotides are TGTGCCAGCAGCCCCACCTGGGCAGGTGTGCGAGGCTACACCTTC. Protein product: CASSPTWAGVRGYTF. V gene TRBV28 combines with J gene TRBJ1-2; D gene unclear. The V and J ends lost 6 bases and 8 bases respectively, with 22 bases between them. Germline V gene data show CDR1 as MDHEN and CDR2 as SYDVKM. CDR3 length equals 15 residues.

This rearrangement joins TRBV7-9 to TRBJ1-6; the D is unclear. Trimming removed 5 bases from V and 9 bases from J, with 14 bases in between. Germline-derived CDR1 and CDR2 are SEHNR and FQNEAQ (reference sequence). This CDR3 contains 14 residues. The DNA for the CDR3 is TGTGCCAGCAGCCTGGACCGGAGGGTTTCACCCCTCCACTTT. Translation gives CASSLDRRVSPLHF. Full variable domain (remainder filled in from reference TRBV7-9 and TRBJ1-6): DTGVSQNPRHKITKRGQNVTFRCDPISEHNRLYWYRQTLGQGPEFLTYFQNEAQLEKSRLLSDRFSAERPKGSFSTLEIQRTEQGDSAMYLCASSLDRRVSPLHFGNGTRLTVT.